This TCR beta chain is drawn from a study of blood T cell repertoires in COVID-19. The overall study: Specimens from acute and convalescent COVID-19 originated in the United States, Italy and Spain. PBMCs, B-cell-depleted T cells, or T cells provided the cDNA or gDNA that made up the material.

In the authors' workflow: It was from reference gene primer amplification that nucleated cell counts were estimated. Here immunoSEQ multiplex PCR was the method, and the copy in TCRdb shows in-frame clones only, minus some. V, J and clone size reflect that table, while D and trimming were determined from the DNA. The sample records about 87,000 clones, less than 80% being singletons. There are 12 residues in the CDR3. The germline gives CDR1 MNHEY, CDR2 SMNVEV (reference sequence). As concerns this clone: At one of its ends the junction is not consistent with the germline gene, which may arise from a read error.

This sequence joins TRBV27 and TRBJ2-1, with D hard to call. The origin of this receptor is a woman between 45 and 65 years old with acute or convalescent COVID-19. The sequencing input was peripheral blood. CDR3 protein: CASSPPYSEQFF. CDR3 DNA sequence: TGTGCCAGCAGTCCTCCTTACAGTGAGCAGTTCTTC.